This T cell receptor beta chain is from a study of technical replicates of blood from a few donors. Profiled with immunoSEQ multiplex PCR; TCRdb holds only in-frame clones, not every one. Of more than 90,000 clones listed, around 95% are singletons. The material sequenced was T cells isolated from PBMCs. The sequence was collected from a human donor in good health.

CDR3 protein: CAISEPHPEVEQYF. DNA for the CDR3: TGTGCCATCAGTGAGCCCCATCCGGAGGTCGAGCAGTACTTC. The rearrangement joins TRBV10-3 to TRBJ2-7; D is possibly TRBD2 (5 bases). V lost 2 bases and J lost 6, with 14 bases in between. The CDR3 loop spans 14 amino acids. The germline gives CDR1 ENHRY, CDR2 SYGVKD.